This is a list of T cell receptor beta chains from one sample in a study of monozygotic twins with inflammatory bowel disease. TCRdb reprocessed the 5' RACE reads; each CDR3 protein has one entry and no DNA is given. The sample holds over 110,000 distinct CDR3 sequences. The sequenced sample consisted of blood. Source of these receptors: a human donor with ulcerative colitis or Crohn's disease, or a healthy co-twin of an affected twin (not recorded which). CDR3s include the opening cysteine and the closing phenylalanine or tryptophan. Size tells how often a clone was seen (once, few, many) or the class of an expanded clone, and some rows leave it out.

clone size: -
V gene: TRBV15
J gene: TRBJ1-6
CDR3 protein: CATSRETGGRSPLHF

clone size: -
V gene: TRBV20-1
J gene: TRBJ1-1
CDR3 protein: CSAPRQGTEAFF

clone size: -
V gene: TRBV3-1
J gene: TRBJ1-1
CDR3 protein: CASSQVLGGARTRVSEAFF

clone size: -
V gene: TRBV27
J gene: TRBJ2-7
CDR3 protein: CASSLFPDGLGVEQYF

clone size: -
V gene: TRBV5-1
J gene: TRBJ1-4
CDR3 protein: CASAETSTNEKLFF

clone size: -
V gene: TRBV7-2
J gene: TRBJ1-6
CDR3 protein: CASSLYPGNSPLHF

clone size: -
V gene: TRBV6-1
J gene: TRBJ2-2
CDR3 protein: CASSEKERENTGELFF

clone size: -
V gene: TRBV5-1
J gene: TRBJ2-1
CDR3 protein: CASRERTSVANEQFF

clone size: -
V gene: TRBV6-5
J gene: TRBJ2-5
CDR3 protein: CASSYSFAQQETQYF

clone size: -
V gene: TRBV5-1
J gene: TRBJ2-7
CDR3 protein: CASSLTTARAEQYF

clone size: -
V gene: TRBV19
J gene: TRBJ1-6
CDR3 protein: CASRSDTSLSYNSPLHF

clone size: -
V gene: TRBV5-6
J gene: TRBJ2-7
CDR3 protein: CASSSTREQYF

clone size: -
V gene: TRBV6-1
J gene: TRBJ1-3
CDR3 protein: CASKTGFTGNTIYF

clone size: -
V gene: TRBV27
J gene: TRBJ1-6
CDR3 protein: CASSLRGQYNSPLHF

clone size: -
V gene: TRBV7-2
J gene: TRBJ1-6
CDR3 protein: CASSTGTANSPLHF

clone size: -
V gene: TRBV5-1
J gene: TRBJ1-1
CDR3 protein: CASSLGGQGATEAFF

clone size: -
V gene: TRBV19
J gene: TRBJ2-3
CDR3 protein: CASGVTSSTDTQYF

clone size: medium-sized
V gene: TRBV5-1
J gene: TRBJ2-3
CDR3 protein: CASSSLGLAGPTDTQYF

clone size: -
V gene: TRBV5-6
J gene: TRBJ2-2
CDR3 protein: CASSLGWTGELFF

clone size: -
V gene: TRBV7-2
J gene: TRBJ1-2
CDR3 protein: CASSLGRTPANYGYTF

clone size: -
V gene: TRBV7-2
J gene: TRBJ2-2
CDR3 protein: CASTTRGGLVSGELFF

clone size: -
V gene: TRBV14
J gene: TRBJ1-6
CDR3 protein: CASSPTAISPLHF

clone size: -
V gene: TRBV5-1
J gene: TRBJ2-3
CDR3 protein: CASSAGTSTDTQYF

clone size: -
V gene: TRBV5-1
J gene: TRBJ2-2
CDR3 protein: CASSRIGQDTGELFF

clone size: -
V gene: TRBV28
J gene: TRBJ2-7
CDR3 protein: CASPPSGGAYHEQYF

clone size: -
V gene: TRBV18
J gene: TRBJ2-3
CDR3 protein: CASSQTGQALFTQYF

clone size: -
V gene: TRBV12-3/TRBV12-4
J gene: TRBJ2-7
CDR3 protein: CASSRRQGTLHEQYF

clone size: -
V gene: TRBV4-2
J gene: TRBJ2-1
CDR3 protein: CASSPSLATYNEQFF

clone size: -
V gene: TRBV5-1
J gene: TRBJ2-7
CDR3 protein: CASSLGTKAYEQYF

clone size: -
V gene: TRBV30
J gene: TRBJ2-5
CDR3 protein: CAMEYGGLAGRTQYF

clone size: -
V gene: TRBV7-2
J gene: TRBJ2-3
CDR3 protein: CASSPDSYYTDTQYF

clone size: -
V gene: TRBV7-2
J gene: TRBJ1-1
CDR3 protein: CASSFPGGFVMNTEAFF

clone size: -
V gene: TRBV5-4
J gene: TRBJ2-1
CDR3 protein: CASSLGGTSPADEQFF

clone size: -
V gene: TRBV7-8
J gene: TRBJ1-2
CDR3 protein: CASSLGGGAGYGYTF

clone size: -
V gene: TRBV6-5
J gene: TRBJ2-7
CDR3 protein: CASSYSYGVAYEQYF

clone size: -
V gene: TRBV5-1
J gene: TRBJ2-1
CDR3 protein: CASSSYVEISYNEQFF

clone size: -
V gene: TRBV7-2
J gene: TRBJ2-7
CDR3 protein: CASRSTSGVYEQYF

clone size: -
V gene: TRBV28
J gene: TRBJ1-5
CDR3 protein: CASSFKELYSNQPQHF

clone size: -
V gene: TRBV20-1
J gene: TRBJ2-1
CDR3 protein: CSALTGNEQFF

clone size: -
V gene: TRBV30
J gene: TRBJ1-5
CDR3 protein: CAWRGQGNQPQHF

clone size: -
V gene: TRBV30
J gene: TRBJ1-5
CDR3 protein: CALGTRSNLRRPQHF

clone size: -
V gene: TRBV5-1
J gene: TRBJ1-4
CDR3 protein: CASSFLESAGKLFF

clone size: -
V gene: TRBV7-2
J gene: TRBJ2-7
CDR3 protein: CASSLGTSGLYEQYF

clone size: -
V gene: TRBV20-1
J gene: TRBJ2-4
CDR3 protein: CSAYRGLAGAENIQYF

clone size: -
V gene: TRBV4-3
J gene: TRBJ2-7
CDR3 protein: CASRKKARPLPNEQYF

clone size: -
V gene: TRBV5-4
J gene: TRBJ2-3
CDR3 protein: CASKGQSTDTQYF

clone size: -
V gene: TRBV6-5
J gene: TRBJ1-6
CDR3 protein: CASSYSTGRSNSPLHF

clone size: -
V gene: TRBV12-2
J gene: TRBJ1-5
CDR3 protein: CAAGKQGFGQPQHF

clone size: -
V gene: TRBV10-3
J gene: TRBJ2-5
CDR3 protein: CAIKPGTGGGETQYF

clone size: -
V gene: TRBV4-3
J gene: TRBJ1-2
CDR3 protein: CASSTGTGNGYTF

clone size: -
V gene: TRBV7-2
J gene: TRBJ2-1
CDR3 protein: CASSFQPGQGINEQFF

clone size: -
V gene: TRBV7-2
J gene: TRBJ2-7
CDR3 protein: CASSLFDGEQYF

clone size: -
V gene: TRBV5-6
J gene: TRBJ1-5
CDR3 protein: CASSLVDQPQHF

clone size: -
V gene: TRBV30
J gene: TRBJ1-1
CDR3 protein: CAWKGQGYTEAFF

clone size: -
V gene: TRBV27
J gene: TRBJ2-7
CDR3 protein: CASSPPQGQYEQYF